This T cell receptor (beta chain) is from a study of blood T cells in healthy people across ages. CDR1 and CDR2 (germline): MNHEY, SVGAGI. The CDR3 length is 16 residues. V was clipped by 4 bases and J by 5 bases, with 19 bases between them. This clonotype was observed a few times. Through a sample-barcoded 5' primer and a J-beta primer mix, a second PCR was run for 7 to 11 cycles. MiXCR, run by TCRdb on the 5' RACE reads, gives a single entry per CDR3 protein. This table has hundreds of thousands of distinct CDR3 sequences, around 50% appearing once. Sequenced sample: blood. The chain carries TRBV6-5 and TRBJ2-3; TRBD1 or TRBD2 may be the D gene (5 bases each). This clonotype was obtained from a woman of 80 years or more in good health. Here the CDR3 reads CASSSHRRDEGDTQYF. The CDR3 nucleotides read TGTGCCAGCAGTTCGCACCGCAGGGATGAGGGAGATACGCAGTATTTT.